The sequence of this T cell receptor beta chain was determined in a study of T cell changes during pregnancy in multiple sclerosis. CDR3 size: 14 residues. Germline V lookup: CDR1 LNHDA, CDR2 SQIVND (reference sequence). The V segment lost 9 bases and the J segment 3 bases; nucleotides outside the gene matches: 4. The method was immunoSEQ multiplex PCR; TCRdb's version includes in-frame clones alone and lacks a portion of them. The repertoire holds roughly 53,000 clones, about 90% seen once, with 0.37% in the top ten. The rearrangement uses TRBV19 and TRBJ2-2, with TRBD1 matching over 10 bases. Here the sequenced sample was CD4+ T cells from peripheral blood mononuclear cells, taken in the second trimester of pregnancy. This TCR was sampled from a female donor in good health, enrolled as a control in a pregnancy study. CDR3 sequence: CASGDRGDTGELFF. CDR3 DNA: TGTGCCAGCGGGGACAGGGGTGACACCGGGGAGCTGTTTTTT.